This TCR beta chain was recovered during a study of blood T cell repertoires in COVID-19. Study context: Sample material is recorded as cDNA or gDNA derived from T cells, B-cell-depleted T cells, or PBMCs.

This clone appeared a few times. The CDR3 runs to 16 residues. Germline assignment: CDR1 SGDLS and CDR2 YYNGEE. V was clipped by 0 bases and J by 7 bases; unmatched bases: 8. The data were produced by immunoSEQ multiplex PCR, yet TCRdb's version contains in-frame clones alone and is incomplete. The sample contains fewer than 200,000 clones, 76% of which appear only once. The receptor comes from a woman of 80 years or more with acute or convalescent COVID-19. The chain employs TRBV9 and TRBJ1-4; TRBD1 matches 8 bases. Specimen: peripheral blood. The CDR3 DNA reads as TGTGCCAGCAGCGTAGCTCCGACAGGGGCTTCTGAAAAACTGTTTTTT. As protein: CASSVAPTGASEKLFF. Full variable domain (missing parts from reference TRBV9 and TRBJ1-4): DSGVTQTPKHLITATGQRVTLRCSPRSGDLSVYWYQQSLDQGLQFLIQYYNGEERAKGNILERFSAQQFPDLHSELNLSSLELGDSALYFCASSVAPTGASEKLFFGSGTQLSVL.